This T cell receptor beta chain was captured in a study of blood T cell repertoires in COVID-19. Study as a whole: Nucleic acid was either cDNA or gDNA, and it came from T cells, B-cell-depleted T cells, or PBMCs.

Per the study methods: It was from reference gene primer amplification that nucleated cell counts were estimated. The method was immunoSEQ multiplex PCR; TCRdb's version includes in-frame clones alone and lacks a portion of them. The D gene and trimming were derived from the DNA, and the V and J assignments and clone size from that table. The repertoire holds about 83,000 clones, 86% seen once, with approximately 8% in the top ten. This clone showed up just once. The sequenced sample consisted of peripheral blood. This clonotype originated in a man over 45 with active COVID-19.

The CDR3 DNA reads TGTGCCAGCAGCCAAGGGGTTAGGGGGCTAGGGAACACCGGGGAGCTGTTTTTT. Its protein is CASSQGVRGLGNTGELFF. V is TRBV4-2 and J is TRBJ2-2; 7 bases match TRBD1. The CDR3 sequence is 18 residues long. Germline values: CDR1 LGHNA, CDR2 YNFKEQ. V was pared by 1 base and J by 1 base, with 9 bases of the junction left unmatched.